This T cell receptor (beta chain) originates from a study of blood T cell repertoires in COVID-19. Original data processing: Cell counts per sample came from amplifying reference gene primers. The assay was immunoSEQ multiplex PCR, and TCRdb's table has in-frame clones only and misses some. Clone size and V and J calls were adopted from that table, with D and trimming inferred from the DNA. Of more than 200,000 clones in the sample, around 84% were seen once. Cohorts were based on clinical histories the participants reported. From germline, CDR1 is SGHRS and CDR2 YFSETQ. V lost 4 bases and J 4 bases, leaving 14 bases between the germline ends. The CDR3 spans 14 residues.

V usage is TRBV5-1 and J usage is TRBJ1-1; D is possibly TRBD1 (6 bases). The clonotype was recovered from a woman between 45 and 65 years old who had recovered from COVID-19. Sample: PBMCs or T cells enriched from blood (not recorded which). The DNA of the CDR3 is TGCGCCAGCAGCCCGCAGGGGATCGGCACTGAAGCTTTCTTT. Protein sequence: CASSPQGIGTEAFF.